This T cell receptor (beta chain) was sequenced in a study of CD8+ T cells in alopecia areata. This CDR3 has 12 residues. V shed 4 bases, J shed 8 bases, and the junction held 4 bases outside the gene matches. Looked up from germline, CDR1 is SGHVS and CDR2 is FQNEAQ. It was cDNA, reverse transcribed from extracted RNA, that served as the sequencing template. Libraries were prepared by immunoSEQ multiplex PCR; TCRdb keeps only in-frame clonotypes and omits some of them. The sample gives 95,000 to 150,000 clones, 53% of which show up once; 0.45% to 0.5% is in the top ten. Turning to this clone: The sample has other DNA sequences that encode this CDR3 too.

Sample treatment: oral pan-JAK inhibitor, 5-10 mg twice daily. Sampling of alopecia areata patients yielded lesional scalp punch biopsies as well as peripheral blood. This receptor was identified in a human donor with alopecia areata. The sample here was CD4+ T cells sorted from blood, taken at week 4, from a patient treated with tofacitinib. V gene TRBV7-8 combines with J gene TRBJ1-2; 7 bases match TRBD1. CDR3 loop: CASSSTGSGYTF. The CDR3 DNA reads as TGTGCCAGCAGCTCGACAGGGTCCGGCTACACCTTC.